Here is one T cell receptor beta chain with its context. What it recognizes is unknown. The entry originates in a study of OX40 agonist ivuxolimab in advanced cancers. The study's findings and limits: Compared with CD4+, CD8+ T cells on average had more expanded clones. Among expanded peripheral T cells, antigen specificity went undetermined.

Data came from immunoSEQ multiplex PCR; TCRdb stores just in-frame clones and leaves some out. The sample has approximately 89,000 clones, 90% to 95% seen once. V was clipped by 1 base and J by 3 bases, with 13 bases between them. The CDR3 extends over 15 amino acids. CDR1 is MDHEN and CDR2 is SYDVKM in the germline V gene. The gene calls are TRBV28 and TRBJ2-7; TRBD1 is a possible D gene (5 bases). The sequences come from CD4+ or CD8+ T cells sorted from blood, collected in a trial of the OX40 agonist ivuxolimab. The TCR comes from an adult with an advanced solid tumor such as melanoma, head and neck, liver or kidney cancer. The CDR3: CASSLSVAGNYEQYF. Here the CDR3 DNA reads TGTGCCAGCAGTTTATCGGTTGCAGGGAACTACGAGCAGTACTTC. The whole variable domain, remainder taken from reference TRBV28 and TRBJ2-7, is DVKVTQSSRYLVKRTGEKVFLECVQDMDHENMFWYRQDPGLGLRLIYFSYDVKMKEKGDIPEGYSVSREKKERFSLILESASTNQTSMYLCASSLSVAGNYEQYFGPGTRLTVT.